This T cell receptor beta chain was found in a study of blood T cell repertoires in COVID-19. The repertoire was sequenced with immunoSEQ multiplex PCR; TCRdb's copy has only in-frame clones and lacks some. This sample has about 350,000 clones, with approximately 86% found just once. V lost 1 base and J lost 5, with 11 bases in between. CDR3 length: 14 amino acids. The germline gives CDR1 SGHNT, CDR2 YENEEA. The Seattle patients, enrolled during active infection, were followed longitudinally. This TCR came from a woman aged 60-70 years with COVID-19, enrolled during active disease. Material: peripheral blood. V gene TRBV11-3 combines with J gene TRBJ2-5; D is possibly TRBD2 (6 bases). DNA of the CDR3: TGTGCCAGCAGCTTAGGTCCGGGGGTGGAGACCCAGTACTTC. This gives the protein CASSLGPGVETQYF.